The 24 T cell receptor beta chains presented below share a single source sample, sequenced in a study of cytomegalovirus exposure and HLA in healthy donors (dated by TCRdb to 2015 to 2018). Library method: the immunoSEQ multiplex PCR assay. Drawn from immuneACCESS, this table holds only the in-frame rearrangements with V and J called that TCRdb kept. Clones are partly lost; checked studies trace under half to an unresolved V gene and leave the rest unexplained. Recorded for this sample are approximately 70,000 clones; 90% to 95% of them occurred a single time. Roughly 3.2% of the sample belongs to the ten largest clones. The sequenced material came from PBMCs. The receptors were sampled from a woman under 30 in good health and CMV-seropositive.

V is TRBV27 and J is TRBJ1-5; TRBD1 matches 7 bases. The V and J ends lost 6 bases and 2 bases, in that order; junction bases with no gene match: 10. CDR3 length: 16 residues. Per germline, CDR1 MNHEY and CDR2 SMNVEV (reference sequence). For the CDR3, the DNA is TGTGCCAGCAGGGCCTACGGGACAGTAGGCAATCAGCCCCAGCATTTT. Its translation is CASRAYGTVGNQPQHF.

The chain has TRBV29-1 and TRBJ2-1, with 8 positions matching TRBD2. The CDR3 is made up of 13 amino acids. V shed 7 bases, J shed 1 base, and the junction held 3 bases outside the gene matches. Looked up from germline, CDR1 is SQVTM and CDR2 is ANQGSEA. CDR3 coding DNA: TGCAGCGGAGGGACTAGGTCCTACAATGAGCAGTTCTTC. Its translation: CSGGTRSYNEQFF.

The chain combines TRBV5-8 with TRBJ2-7; 9 nucleotides line up with TRBD1. The CDR3 has 17 amino acids. Germline CDR1 SGHTS, CDR2 YDEGEE. V shed 1 base, J shed 2 bases, and the junction held 10 bases outside the gene matches. CDR3 sequence (DNA): TGTGCCAGCAGCTTGAGCGTAGGGACAGGGCCCCCCTACGAGCAGTACTTC. Its translation is CASSLSVGTGPPYEQYF.

J is TRBJ2-7 and V is TRBV5-1; D gene ambiguous. The CDR3 length is 14 residues. With 8 bases removed from V and 2 bases from J, the gap between germline ends came to 17 bases. CDR1 is SGHRS, CDR2 YFSETQ, per germline. CDR3 residues: CASRSSGRTYEQYF. CDR3 nucleotide sequence: TGCGCCAGTCGCAGTTCAGGCCGGACCTACGAGCAGTACTTC.

CDR3 sequence reads: CSVTGTSYEQYF. CDR3 bases: TGCAGCGTGACAGGGACCTCCTACGAGCAGTACTTC. The rearrangement joins TRBV29-1 to TRBJ2-7; 7 bases map to TRBD1. The V and J ends lost 6 bases and 0 bases, in that order; junction bases with no gene match: 2. CDR1 is SQVTM and CDR2 is ANQGSEA in the germline V gene. This CDR3 has 12 residues.

This clone was seen just once. The chain is built from TRBV11-2 and TRBJ2-7; TRBD2 matches 11 bases. Looked up from germline, CDR1 is SGHAT and CDR2 is FQNNGV. V lost 3 bases to trimming and J lost 2 bases; unmatched junction nucleotides: 6. The CDR3 covers 16 residues. This chain's CDR3 is CASSFTSGSRTYEQYF. The CDR3 DNA follows: TGTGCCAGCAGCTTTACTAGCGGGAGTCGGACCTACGAGCAGTACTTC.

CDR3 bases: TGCGCCAGCAGCACCGGACAGGGCGTTGACACTGAAGCTTTCTTT. Encoded protein: CASSTGQGVDTEAFF. The rearrangement uses TRBV5-1 and TRBJ1-1, with 8 bases aligning to TRBD1. With V trimmed by 4 bases and J by 3 bases, 8 bases remained unmatched. Germline V lookup: CDR1 SGHRS, CDR2 YFSETQ. This CDR3 is built from 15 residues.

The CDR3 DNA reads TGTGCCAGTAGCGGGACAGGGGGCATTGATGAGCAGTTCTTC. Translation gives CASSGTGGIDEQFF. This rearrangement joins TRBV19 to TRBJ2-1, with 12 bases lining up with TRBD1. The CDR3 has 14 amino acids. Unmatched junction bases numbered 5, after V lost 6 bases and J lost 8 bases. The germline V gene encodes CDR1 LNHDA and CDR2 SQIVND (reference sequence).

This chain connects TRBV2 to TRBJ1-2; TRBD1 agrees at 8 bases. The CDR3 has 15 residues. Germline assignment: CDR1 SNHLY and CDR2 FYNNEI. Unmatched junction bases numbered 5, after V lost 1 base and J lost 4 bases. CDR3 sequence (DNA): TGTGCCAGCAGTGAAGGGAGGACAGGGTTCTATGGCTACACCTTC. This codes for CASSEGRTGFYGYTF.

In this sample, this clone turned up a few times. This chain connects TRBV6-1 to TRBJ2-2, with 9 positions matching TRBD1. V was pared by 1 base and J by 6 bases, with 0 bases of the junction left unmatched. This CDR3 is built from 14 residues. Germline V gene sequence: CDR1 MNHNS, CDR2 SASEGT. The CDR3 coding sequence is TGTGCCAGCAGTGAAGGGACAGGGGCCGGGGAGCTGTTTTTT. Translating it yields CASSEGTGAGELFF.

The chain is built from TRBV30 and TRBJ2-1, with D possibly TRBD1 on 6 matching bases. Germline loops: CDR1 GTSNPN, CDR2 SVGIG (reference sequence). CDR3 length equals 16 residues. The CDR3 loop is CVGSGTAGVTYNEQFF. In DNA form, the CDR3 reads TGTGTAGGATCAGGAACGGCAGGGGTTACATACAATGAGCAGTTCTTC. Based on the CDR3 plus reference TRBV30 and TRBJ2-1, the full variable domain is SQTIHQWPATLVQPVGSPLSLECTVEGTSNPNLYWYRQAAGRGLQLLFYSVGIGQISSEVPQNLSASRPQDRQFILSSKKLLLSDSGFYLCVGSGTAGVTYNEQFFGPGTRLTVL.

This chain uses TRBV13 with TRBJ2-7, with 13 bases matching TRBD2. The germline V gene encodes CDR1 PRHDT and CDR2 FYEKMQ (reference sequence). This CDR3 is 17 amino acids long. V lost 4 bases to trimming and J lost 5 bases; unmatched junction nucleotides: 11. CDR3 residues: CASSYGTSGTLGDEQYF. CDR3 sequence (DNA): TGTGCCAGCAGCTACGGGACTAGCGGGACCCTTGGGGACGAGCAGTACTTC.

The CDR3 sequence: CASSYSPSGKDEQFF. In DNA, the CDR3 is TGTGCCAGCAGTTACTCGCCTAGCGGGAAAGATGAGCAGTTCTTC. The gene calls are TRBV6-6 and TRBJ2-1, with 9 bases that match TRBD2. With 0 bases clipped from V and 8 bases from J, the junction kept 5 bases outside the gene matches. The CDR3 has 15 residues. CDR1 is MNHNY, CDR2 SVGAGI, per germline (reference sequence).

As concerns this clone: The same CDR3 also results from other DNA sequences found in this sample. The chain joins TRBV27 to TRBJ1-3, with D possibly matching TRBD1 (5 bases). There are 14 residues in the CDR3. Trimming shortened V by 2 bases and J by 1 base, and 6 bases separated the two germline ends. Germline CDR1 is MNHEY and CDR2 is SMNVEV (reference sequence). Written as DNA, the CDR3 is TGTGCCAGCAGTTTAAGGGGATCTGGAAACACCATATATTTT. Its protein product is CASSLRGSGNTIYF.

The V call is TRBV7-9, the J call TRBJ1-2; D is undetermined. Trimming cost V 0 bases and J 2 bases, with 13 bases left between them. The CDR3 has 16 residues. CDR1 is SEHNR and CDR2 is FQNEAQ in the germline V gene (reference sequence). CDR3 DNA: TGTGCCAGCAGCTTAGCGCAGGAGGTCGGGAACTATGGCTACACCTTC. Its protein is CASSLAQEVGNYGYTF.

Only one count was recorded for this clone. This sequence joins TRBV2 and TRBJ2-1; 10 bases align to TRBD2. The CDR3 extends over 15 amino acids. Germline V CDR1 and CDR2: SNHLY, FYNNEI. J was trimmed by 7 bases and V by 6 bases; bases with no gene match: 9. The CDR3 spells CASRTPPSGGNEQFF. The CDR3 region has the DNA TGTGCCAGCAGGACCCCGCCTAGCGGGGGTAATGAGCAGTTCTTC.

The rearrangement uses TRBV25-1 and TRBJ2-1; TRBD2 aligns across 14 bases. The CDR3 spans 15 residues. J gave up 8 bases and V 4 bases, and 4 bases lay outside the gene matches. Germline-derived CDR1 and CDR2 are MGHDK and SYGVNS. This chain's CDR3 is CASSVGTSGSDEQFF. CDR3 DNA sequence: TGTGCCAGCAGTGTAGGGACTAGCGGGAGCGATGAGCAGTTCTTC.

V and J are TRBV28 and TRBJ2-3, with 9 bases identical to TRBD1. CDR1 MDHEN and CDR2 SYDVKM come from the germline V gene. V lost 5 bases to trimming and J lost 2 bases; unmatched junction nucleotides: 5. This CDR3 has 15 amino acids. CDR3 coding DNA: TGTGCCAGCAGTATAACAGGGGGCTACACAGATACGCAGTATTTT. Translating it yields CASSITGGYTDTQYF. The entire variable domain, with the rest obtained from reference TRBV28 and TRBJ2-3, is as follows: DVKVTQSSRYLVKRTGEKVFLECVQDMDHENMFWYRQDPGLGLRLIYFSYDVKMKEKGDIPEGYSVSREKKERFSLILESASTNQTSMYLCASSITGGYTDTQYFGPGTRLTVL.

This chain joins TRBV29-1 and TRBJ2-7; TRBD1 is a possible D gene (6 bases). The CDR3 is 12 residues long. CDR1 SQVTM and CDR2 ANQGSEA come from the germline V gene. The ends were cut back, 7 bases at V and 2 bases at J, with 12 bases in the middle. This CDR3 reads CSGADSPYEQYF. The CDR3 DNA reads TGCAGCGGTGCGGACAGTCCCTACGAGCAGTACTTC.

J is TRBJ2-1 and V is TRBV21-1; the DNA was not used to check the table's D call, TRBD1. TRBV21-1 is a pseudogene locus. The CDR3 length is 11 residues. The CDR3: CASLLQGPGFF. The DNA for the CDR3 is TGTGCCAGCCTTCTCCAGGGTCCTGGGTTCTTC.

The gene calls are TRBV29-1 and TRBJ2-5; tentatively, D is TRBD2 (7 bases). This CDR3 region has 15 residues. The germline CDR1 and CDR2 sequences are SQVTM and ANQGSEA. The ends were cut back, 2 bases at V and 1 base at J, with 14 bases in the middle. The CDR3 sequence: CSVERGSGIQETQYF. As DNA, the CDR3 is TGCAGCGTTGAAAGGGGGAGCGGGATCCAAGAGACCCAGTACTTC.

The CDR3 here is CASSPLAQGSYEQYF. In DNA, the CDR3 is TGTGCCAGCTCACCCTTAGCCCAGGGCTCCTACGAGCAGTACTTC. This chain connects TRBV18 to TRBJ2-7; perhaps TRBD1 as D (5 bases). The germline V gene encodes CDR1 KGHSH and CDR2 LQKENI. The CDR3 totals 15 residues. Trimming stripped 3 bases from V and 0 bases from J, with 12 bases between.

This rearrangement joins TRBV5-1 to TRBJ2-3; D may be TRBD2 (6 bases). V was trimmed by 4 bases and J by 3 bases, leaving 12 bases between them. The CDR3 sequence is 14 residues long. The germline V gene encodes CDR1 SGHRS and CDR2 YFSETQ. This CDR3 is CASSPGTPTDTQYF. For the CDR3, the DNA is TGCGCCAGCAGCCCCGGGACTCCGACAGATACGCAGTATTTT.

The chain recombines TRBV29-1 with TRBJ1-5; 7 nucleotides match TRBD1. Per germline, CDR1 SQVTM and CDR2 ANQGSEA. The CDR3 is 13 residues long. J was trimmed by 7 bases and V by 4 bases; bases with no gene match: 7. DNA of the CDR3: TGCAGCGTTGCTGACAGGGAAGCACAGCCCCAGCATTTT. As protein: CSVADREAQPQHF.